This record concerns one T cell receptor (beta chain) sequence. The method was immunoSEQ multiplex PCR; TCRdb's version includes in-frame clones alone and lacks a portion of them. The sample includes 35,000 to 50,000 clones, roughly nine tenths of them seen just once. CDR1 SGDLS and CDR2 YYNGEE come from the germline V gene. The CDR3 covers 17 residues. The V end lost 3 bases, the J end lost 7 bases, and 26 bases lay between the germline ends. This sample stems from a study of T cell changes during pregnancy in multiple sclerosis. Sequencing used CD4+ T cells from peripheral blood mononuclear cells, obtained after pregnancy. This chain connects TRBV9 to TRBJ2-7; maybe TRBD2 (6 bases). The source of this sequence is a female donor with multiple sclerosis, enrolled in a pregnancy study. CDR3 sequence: CASSAEYPGLAKGEQYF. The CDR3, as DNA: TGTGCCAGCAGCGCCGAATACCCGGGACTCGCGAAGGGGGAGCAGTACTTC. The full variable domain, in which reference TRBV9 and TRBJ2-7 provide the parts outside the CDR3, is DSGVTQTPKHLITATGQRVTLRCSPRSGDLSVYWYQQSLDQGLQFLIQYYNGEERAKGNILERFSAQQFPDLHSELNLSSLELGDSALYFCASSAEYPGLAKGEQYFGPGTRLTVT.